This entry describes one T cell receptor beta chain. This clone showed up just once. It lacks a known antigen. No base-level quality is on record; no much larger clone is a single base apart. The trial excluded patients who had a history of autoimmune disease or who were on systemic immunosuppression. In every dose cohort, peripheral blood was drawn for TCR sequencing at baseline, cycle 4 day 1, and cycle 7 day 1. The samples were drawn from a first-in-human, open-label, multicenter phase I dose-escalation trial of ivuxolimab. The trial enrolled adults with locally advanced or metastatic head and neck squamous cell, hepatocellular, melanoma or renal cell carcinoma. CD4+ and CD8+ T cells were sorted separately from peripheral blood before TCR sequencing. Genomic DNA was extracted from sorted cells for sequencing of the TCRbeta CDR3 region. TCRbeta CDR3 regions were sequenced using the immunoSEQ Assay. The source is immuneACCESS, and TCRdb retained only in-frame sequences with V and J called. Part of the clones is not carried over; for the studies checked, unresolved V genes explain less than half of this, and the remainder is unexplained. The sample yields around 70,000 clones; around 83% were counted once. Around 1.1% of the sample belongs to the ten largest clones.

These data belong to a study of OX40 agonist ivuxolimab in advanced cancers. About the study as a whole: The costimulatory receptor OX40 (CD134) was targeted by ivuxolimab, a fully human IgG2 agonistic monoclonal antibody. Intravenous ivuxolimab was administered to patients every 2 weeks at six dose levels: 0.01, 0.1, 0.3, 1.5, 3 and 10 mg/kg. Of the 50 to 55 patients in dose escalation, 19 had hepatocellular carcinoma, approximately 15 had melanoma, 9 had renal cell carcinoma and 9 had head and neck cancer. In the dose-escalation cohort, around 80% of patients were male, and the mean age was roughly 60 years with a range of roughly 20 to 85. Prior anti-PD-1, anti-PD-L1 or anti-CTLA-4 therapy was permitted, and checkpoint inhibitors had been received by roughly 40% of dose-escalation patients. Partial responses occurred in three dose-escalation patients, of whom one had hepatocellular carcinoma and two had cutaneous melanoma. Peripheral TCRbeta sequencing was intended to test whether TCR sequence diversity was altered and clonal T-cell expansion was caused by ivuxolimab. The paper covers the monotherapy dose-escalation part of the phase I ivuxolimab trial, which included N of about 56 patients.

Overall results and qualifications from the work: In the 0.1-3.0 mg/kg groups, partial responders were among the patients with the lowest normalized peripheral clonal expansion, particularly in CD8+ T cells. Low levels of normalized T-cell clonal expansion were also shown by some nonresponding patients. The antigen specificity of the peripheral T cells that underwent clonal expansion was not determined. On average, CD8+ T cells showed more expanded clones than CD4+ T cells after ivuxolimab. At doses of 0.1 to 3.0 mg/kg, clonal expansion of both CD4+ and CD8+ T cells in blood was seen between baseline and week 6.

The CDR3 contains 13 residues, cysteine and phenylalanine counted. Only CDR3 DNA is held: 39 bases, read in frame from base 1. Looking up the germline V gene (reference sequence) yields CDR1 LNHDA and CDR2 SQIVND. The germline ends are 8 bases apart after V is trimmed by 4 bases and J by 2 bases. Recombination connected TRBV19 to TRBJ2-5; a weak D assignment points to TRBD1 (5 bases agree). Material: CD4+ or CD8+ T cells sorted from blood, obtained in a trial of the OX40 agonist ivuxolimab. This clonotype was obtained from an adult with an advanced solid tumor such as melanoma, head and neck, liver or kidney cancer. The sequence in DNA is TGTGCCAGTAGTAAGAACAGGCAAGAGACCCAGTACTTC. Its protein product is CASSKNRQETQYF.